A single sample is the source of the 8 T cell receptor beta chains below, sequenced in a study of identical twins. TCRdb passed the 5' RACE reads through MiXCR, listing each CDR3 protein once. The sample records more than 650,000 distinct CDR3 sequences, less than 7% being singletons. The sample comprised naive T cells sorted from blood. The receptors stem from a man aged 18 to 35 in good health.

Many counts were recorded for this clonotype. V is TRBV29-1 and J is TRBJ2-3; the D is unclear. The CDR3 covers 13 residues. The ends were cut back, 3 bases at V and 2 bases at J, with 9 bases in the middle. Germline V gene lookup returns CDR1 SQVTM and CDR2 ANQGSEA. CDR3 nucleotides: TGCAGCGTTGATGTGGGGTACACAGATACGCAGTATTTT. It encodes CSVDVGYTDTQYF.

This clonotype was observed many times. The chain employs TRBV27 and TRBJ2-7; D remains unclear. The length of the CDR3 is 13 residues. The V gene's germline CDR1 is MNHEY and CDR2 SMNVEV (reference sequence). Between the trimmed V and J ends, which lost 4 bases and 6 bases, there was a span of 13 bases. As DNA, the CDR3 is TGTGCCAGCAGTTCGGTCACTACCCGCGAGCAGTACTTC. It translates to CASSSVTTREQYF.

This clonotype was counted many times. V usage is TRBV5-1 and J usage is TRBJ2-1, with D uncertain. Per the germline V gene, CDR1 is SGHRS and CDR2 is YFSETQ. The length of the CDR3 is 14 residues. The V and J ends lost 4 bases and 5 bases respectively, with 13 bases between them. The CDR3 loop reads CASSMTSGDNEQFF. The CDR3 bases are TGCGCCAGCAGCATGACGTCTGGGGACAATGAGCAGTTCTTC.

At least ten counts were recorded for this clonotype. This rearrangement joins TRBV20-1 to TRBJ2-7, with 7 bases that match TRBD1. The V gene's germline CDR1 is DFQATT and CDR2 SNEGSKA (reference sequence). This CDR3 contains 13 residues. V shed 4 bases and J 6 bases; nucleotides not matched to a gene: 9. As DNA, the CDR3 is TGCAGTGCTACCCGACAGGGTGGCGGCGAGCAGTACGTC. Encoded protein: CSATRQGGGEQYV.

The genes are TRBV7-8 and TRBJ2-1; TRBD2 might be the D (5 bases). Germline CDR1 SGHVS, CDR2 FQNEAQ. V was pared by 0 bases and J by 7 bases, with 16 bases between. CDR3 length equals 16 residues. CDR3 coding DNA: TGTGCCAGCAGCTTAGCGCTTTTGCTCGGCGGGAATGAGCAGTTCTTC. Translating gives CASSLALLLGGNEQFF.

This chain links TRBV3-1 with TRBJ2-6; no definite D call. The CDR3 consists of 18 residues. Germline CDR1 and CDR2: LGHDT and YNNKEL (reference sequence). The ends were cut back, 4 bases at V and 0 bases at J, with 16 bases in the middle. The CDR3 spells CASSPRGLGSSGANVLTF. Here the CDR3 DNA reads TGTGCCAGCAGCCCCCGAGGTCTGGGAAGCTCTGGGGCCAACGTCCTGACTTTC.

The V and J genes are TRBV19 and TRBJ1-5; D may be TRBD1 (6 bases). Trimming took 5 bases from V and 0 from J, leaving 14 bases between them. Germline V lookup: CDR1 LNHDA, CDR2 SQIVND (reference sequence). The CDR3 is made up of 16 amino acids. The CDR3 loop reads CASSPIRTASNQPQHF. The CDR3 DNA sequence: TGTGCCAGTAGTCCAATCAGGACAGCTAGCAATCAGCCCCAGCATTTT.

This clonotype was seen a few times. This chain links TRBV6-5 with TRBJ2-7; 7 nucleotides line up with TRBD1. This CDR3 has 16 amino acids. Germline loops: CDR1 MNHEY, CDR2 SVGAGI. The V segment lost 5 bases and the J segment 7 bases; nucleotides outside the gene matches: 17. Here the CDR3 DNA reads TGTGCCAGCAGTCACCGGGACAGACCCCCTCCGAGGGAGCAGTACGTC. As protein: CASSHRDRPPPREQYV.